This TCR beta chain came from a study of Tregs in tolerant kidney transplant recipients. Study results and limitations: The most relevant donor-specific Treg TCRbeta repertoire apparently came from expansion with activated donor B cells. Few patients were studied, so findings need validation in larger groups. No direct test of biological reproducibility was done here.

Details on this clone: As yet, its antigen is unknown.

Per the germline V gene, CDR1 is LGHNA and CDR2 is YNFKEQ. V was trimmed by 0 bases and J by 3 bases, leaving 12 bases between them. The CDR3 spans 16 residues. The assay was immunoSEQ multiplex PCR, and TCRdb's table has in-frame clones only and misses some. The table lists about 240,000 clones, about four fifths of them singletons. CD4+CD25+CD127- Tregs, CD4+CD25- non-Tregs, CD4 and CD8 cells were sorted. The sample was CD4+ T cells from blood. The source is a human donor in good health. The chain uses TRBV4-2 and TRBJ2-1; D unclear. The CDR3 DNA reads as TGTGCCAGCAGCCAAGACGGGCTAGAAGGCTACAATGAGCAGTTCTTC. Protein sequence: CASSQDGLEGYNEQFF.